These 28 T cell receptor beta chains were all obtained from the same sample, sequenced in a study of cytomegalovirus exposure and HLA in healthy donors. It was with 60 Vbeta and 13 Jbeta primers that the PCR ran. The assay was immunoSEQ multiplex PCR, and TCRdb's table has in-frame clones only and misses some. The sample has 90,000 to 100,000 clones, 80% to 85% seen once. Input material: PBMCs. The receptors derive from a man between 40 and 49 years old in good health and CMV-seronegative.

This clone came up once. CDR3 DNA: TGTGCCAGCAGTCCCTACGAGTGGAACACTGAAGCTTTCTTT. As protein: CASSPYEWNTEAFF. The chain links TRBV27 to TRBJ1-1, with D unclear. The CDR3 is made up of 14 amino acids. From germline, CDR1 is MNHEY and CDR2 SMNVEV (reference sequence). V was pared by 5 bases and J by 1 base, with 11 bases between.

The chain carries TRBV30 and TRBJ1-5, with 7 bases that match TRBD1. The V gene's germline CDR1 is GTSNPN and CDR2 SVGIG (reference sequence). After removal of 0 bases from V and 4 bases from J, the junction contained 6 bases not matched to a gene. The CDR3 spans 15 residues. In nucleotides, the CDR3 is TGTGCCTGGAGTGTCAACAGGGGCGTTAATCAGCCCCAGCATTTT. This translates into CAWSVNRGVNQPQHF.

The chain is built from TRBV7-2 and TRBJ1-5, with D perhaps TRBD1 (6 bases). Germline V gene data show CDR1 as SGHTA and CDR2 as FQGNSA. This CDR3 is 13 amino acids long. V was trimmed by 5 bases and J by 5 bases, leaving 10 bases between them. CDR3 loop: CASSPGADQPQHF. The CDR3 DNA is TGTGCCAGCAGCCCAGGGGCAGATCAGCCCCAGCATTTT.

In the case of this clone: No DNA is shown, since the ends of the CDR3 on it are uncertain; the CDR3 is the one TCRdb lists. This chain uses TRBV7-9 with TRBJ2-3; the table's D gene call, TRBD1, was not cross checked with the DNA. CDR1 and CDR2 from the germline V gene are SEHNR and FQNEAQ (reference sequence). The CDR3 spans 17 residues, counting both ends. The chain's CDR3 is CASSPSGQGVGADTQYF.

V usage is TRBV6-1 and J usage is TRBJ2-2; D perhaps matches TRBD1 (6 bases). The V end was cut by 6 bases, the J end by 4 bases, with 15 bases between. This CDR3 region has 15 residues. Germline V gene sequence: CDR1 MNHNS, CDR2 SASEGT. CDR3 amino acids: CASSNVGALTGELFF. The CDR3 bases are TGTGCCAGCAGCAACGTGGGGGCCCTCACCGGGGAGCTGTTTTTT.

The chain uses TRBV18 and TRBJ2-2, with 10 positions matching TRBD1. The ends lost 1 base at V and 6 bases at J; junction bases unmatched: 5. From germline, CDR1 is KGHSH and CDR2 LQKENI. The CDR3 runs 16 residues. Here the CDR3 DNA reads TGTGCCAGCTCACCACGGACAGGGGGTTCCTCCGGGGAGCTGTTTTTT. This gives the protein CASSPRTGGSSGELFF.

This sequence joins TRBV27 and TRBJ1-3; perhaps TRBD1 as D (6 bases). CDR1 is MNHEY and CDR2 is SMNVEV in the germline V gene (reference sequence). V lost 6 bases, J lost 4 bases, and 13 bases lay in between. The CDR3 covers 14 residues. CDR3 residues: CASRPQGTGNTIYF. The CDR3 nucleotides are TGTGCCAGCAGACCTCAGGGGACGGGAAACACCATATATTTT.

J is TRBJ1-2 and V is TRBV7-8, with 7 bases aligning to TRBD1. CDR1 is SGHVS and CDR2 is FQNEAQ in the germline V gene. V gave up 5 bases and J gave up 7 bases; unmatched junction bases: 16. The CDR3 consists of 16 residues. The DNA of the CDR3 is TGTGCCAGCAGCACCGGACAGGTCGGGGGCCTCTCTGGCTACACCTTC. This encodes CASSTGQVGGLSGYTF.

This clone occurred once. V is TRBV29-1 and J is TRBJ1-2; D gene uncertain. The V end lost 5 bases, the J end lost 2 bases, and 9 bases lay between the germline ends. CDR1 and CDR2 (germline): SQVTM, ANQGSEA. The CDR3 length is 12 residues. CDR3 amino acids: CSVTEGNYGYTF. The CDR3, as DNA: TGCAGCGTTACAGAGGGCAACTATGGCTACACCTTC.

The chain combines TRBV5-4 with TRBJ2-7, with 9 bases fitting TRBD2. J lost 3 bases, V lost 0 bases, and 4 bases had no gene match. Germline V gives CDR1 SGHNT, CDR2 YYREEE (reference sequence). The CDR3 consists of 15 residues. CDR3 coding DNA: TGTGCCAGCAGCTTGGAAGGTAGCGGGGGCTACGAGCAGTACTTC. It is translated as CASSLEGSGGYEQYF. The complete variable domain, with remaining parts taken from reference TRBV5-4 and TRBJ2-7, reads ETGVTQSPTHLIKTRGQQVTLRCSSQSGHNTVSWYQQALGQGPQFIFQYYREEENGRGNFPPRFSGLQFPNYSSELNVNALELDDSALYLCASSLEGSGGYEQYFGPGTRLTVT.

This clone was seen a handful of times. The chain employs TRBV29-1 and TRBJ2-2, with D possibly matching TRBD1 (5 bases). The CDR3 is 12 amino acids. The V gene lost 6 bases and the J gene lost 5 bases, with 10 bases spanning the gap. Germline CDR1 reads SQVTM; CDR2 reads ANQGSEA. CDR3: CSVHQGTGELFF. DNA of the CDR3: TGCAGCGTCCATCAGGGAACCGGGGAGCTGTTTTTT.

J is TRBJ2-7 and V is TRBV27, with D possibly being TRBD1 (5 bases). The V end lost 7 bases, the J end lost 2 bases, and 21 bases lay between the germline ends. The CDR3 runs 16 residues. In germline, CDR1 is MNHEY, CDR2 SMNVEV (reference sequence). As DNA, the CDR3 is TGTGCCAGCACCTCAGGGATGGCAGAGAAACCCTACGAGCAGTACTTC. Translating it yields CASTSGMAEKPYEQYF.

The DNA for the CDR3 is TGTGCCAGCAGTGAACAGGGGGCTAGTCAGCCCCAGCATTTT. It codes for CASSEQGASQPQHF. This chain connects TRBV2 to TRBJ1-5; TRBD1 matches at 8 bases. The CDR3 contains 14 residues. With 2 bases clipped from V and 6 bases from J, the junction kept 3 bases outside the gene matches. Looked up from germline, CDR1 is SNHLY and CDR2 is FYNNEI.

This chain uses TRBV10-2 with TRBJ1-1; no clear D gene. CDR1 WSHSY and CDR2 SAAADI come from the germline V gene. Trimming stripped 7 bases from V and 1 base from J, with 7 bases between. This CDR3 spans 12 amino acids. The CDR3 coding sequence is TGCGCCAGCACTGACGGGAACACTGAAGCTTTCTTT. It specifies CASTDGNTEAFF.

This clone was counted between two and nine times. The rearrangement uses TRBV18 and TRBJ2-1; D perhaps matches TRBD1 (5 bases). With 6 bases removed from V and 7 bases from J, the gap between germline ends came to 13 bases. The CDR3 has 13 residues. Germline V gives CDR1 KGHSH, CDR2 LQKENI. CDR3 coding DNA: TGTGCCAGCTCCAACATGCAGGGTAATGAGCAGTTCTTC. The encoded protein is CASSNMQGNEQFF.

The rearrangement links TRBV2 to TRBJ2-5, with TRBD2 identical over 9 bases. CDR1 is SNHLY and CDR2 is FYNNEI in the germline V gene. The CDR3 runs to 16 residues. V lost 5 bases, J lost 3 bases, and 10 bases stayed unmatched. The CDR3 coding sequence is TGTGCCAGCAGTAAAGGAACTCTAGCGGGGAAAGAGACCCAGTACTTC. Encoded protein: CASSKGTLAGKETQYF.

This chain links TRBV7-8 with TRBJ2-3; 9 nucleotides line up with TRBD2. Trimming cost V 5 bases and J 4 bases; bases outside gene matches: 7. Looked up from germline, CDR1 is SGHVS and CDR2 is FQNEAQ. The CDR3 spans 15 residues. This CDR3 is CASSPSGVKADTQYF. The CDR3 coding sequence is TGTGCCAGCAGCCCTAGCGGGGTCAAGGCAGATACGCAGTATTTT.

This clone was seen a single time. The chain carries TRBV27 and TRBJ2-5; D call uncertain. Germline CDR1 reads MNHEY; CDR2 reads SMNVEV (reference sequence). The CDR3 contains 12 residues. V lost 7 bases, J lost 7 bases, and 13 bases lay in between. The CDR3 bases are TGTGCCAGCAATTCAGTAGGCGGGACCCAGTACTTC. Protein product: CASNSVGGTQYF.

The V call is TRBV6-1, the J call TRBJ1-1, with D unresolved. V lost 6 bases, J lost 5 bases, and 16 bases lay in between. The CDR3 consists of 14 residues. The V gene's germline CDR1 is MNHNS and CDR2 SASEGT. This chain's CDR3 is CASSLERVGTEAFF. CDR3 nucleotide sequence: TGTGCCAGCAGCCTGGAGAGGGTTGGAACTGAAGCTTTCTTT.

The chain has TRBV19 and TRBJ1-5, with a tentative D call TRBD1 (5 bases). The ends were cut back, 7 bases at V and 10 bases at J, with 17 bases in the middle. Germline CDR1 and CDR2: LNHDA and SQIVND (reference sequence). The CDR3 contains 13 residues. The CDR3 loop reads CASNPGLGGPQHF. Here the CDR3 DNA reads TGTGCCAGTAATCCGGGGCTGGGAGGACCCCAGCATTTT.

The chain has TRBV5-1 and TRBJ2-5; D is uncertain. Germline CDR1 reads SGHRS; CDR2 reads YFSETQ. The CDR3 contains 14 residues. The V and J ends lost 0 bases and 5 bases respectively, with 11 bases between them. CDR3 amino acids: CASSLDQDRETQYF. CDR3 nucleotide sequence: TGCGCCAGCAGCTTGGATCAGGATCGGGAGACCCAGTACTTC.

This clone was observed a few times. V is TRBV7-3 and J is TRBJ2-1, with 9 positions matching TRBD2. The CDR3 sequence is 16 residues long. V lost 1 base to trimming and J lost 8 bases; unmatched junction nucleotides: 9. Per the germline V gene, CDR1 is SGHTA and CDR2 is FQGTGA. CDR3 nucleotide sequence: TGTGCCAGCAGCTTAAGTCCAGCGGGGGGAGTTCATGAGCAGTTCTTC. This sequence encodes CASSLSPAGGVHEQFF.

This chain links TRBV2 with TRBJ1-2; no firm D call. Germline CDR1 reads SNHLY; CDR2 reads FYNNEI. The CDR3 covers 13 residues. The V and J ends lost 6 bases and 3 bases respectively, with 11 bases between them. CDR3 residues: CASRLDGDYGYTF. The CDR3 DNA reads as TGTGCCAGCAGATTGGACGGGGACTATGGCTACACCTTC.

The V and J genes are TRBV4-1 and TRBJ2-3; 12 bases map to TRBD2. Germline CDR1 and CDR2: MGHRA and YSYEKL. With 4 bases clipped from V and 6 bases from J, the junction kept 11 bases outside the gene matches. The CDR3 is 17 residues long. The CDR3 spells CASSPRPSGGAVDTQYF. Here the CDR3 DNA reads TGCGCCAGCAGCCCCCGGCCTAGCGGGGGGGCAGTGGATACGCAGTATTTT.

V and J are TRBV2 and TRBJ2-5, with 8 bases that match TRBD1. The DNA end is more similar to TRBJ2-7, so the J call may be wrong. CDR1 and CDR2 (germline): SNHLY, FYNNEI. The CDR3 is 14 residues long. DNA of the CDR3: TGTGCCAGCAGTGAAGGGACAGGGAACTACGAGCAGTACTTC. Its protein is CASSEGTGNYEQYF.

The chain couples TRBV6-5 to TRBJ2-1, with 12 bases identical to TRBD1. V gave up 5 bases and J gave up 15 bases; unmatched junction bases: 11. This CDR3 comprises 14 residues. The germline V gene encodes CDR1 MNHEY and CDR2 SVGAGI. CDR3 sequence reads: CASSPRDRGPSPFF. The CDR3 DNA is TGTGCCAGCAGTCCCCGGGACAGGGGGCCTTCCCCGTTCTTC.

Of note for this clone: Other nucleotide sequences from this sample produce the same CDR3. This chain links TRBV4-2 with TRBJ1-6, with D perhaps TRBD1 (6 bases). Germline assignment: CDR1 LGHNA and CDR2 YNFKEQ. CDR3 length: 15 amino acids. The V end was cut by 4 bases, the J end by 7 bases, with 14 bases between. CDR3 amino acids: CASSRQTGENSPLHF. In DNA form, the CDR3 reads TGTGCCAGCAGCCGGCAGACAGGTGAAAATTCACCCCTCCACTTT.

The chain employs TRBV11-2 and TRBJ1-2; a possible D gene is TRBD1 (6 bases). Between the trimmed V and J ends, which lost 5 bases and 7 bases, there was a span of 14 bases. CDR1 and CDR2 from the germline V gene are SGHAT and FQNNGV. The CDR3 runs 13 residues. The CDR3 nucleotides read TGTGCCAGCAGCAAAACAGGGCTGGGTGGCTACACCTTC. Its protein is CASSKTGLGGYTF. The complete variable domain, with remaining parts taken from reference TRBV11-2 and TRBJ1-2, reads EAGVAQSPRYKIIEKRQSVAFWCNPISGHATLYWYQQILGQGPKLLIQFQNNGVVDDSQLPKDRFSAERLKGVDSTLKIQPAKLEDSAVYLCASSKTGLGGYTFGSGTRLTVV.